Listed here are 23 T cell receptor beta chains from one sample, sequenced in a study of blood T cell repertoires in COVID-19. TCRdb's copy holds only in-frame clones and misses some; the assay was immunoSEQ multiplex PCR. The sample records more than 95,000 clones, approximately 81% being singletons. The material sequenced was peripheral blood. These receptors all come from a man older than 75 with acute or convalescent COVID-19.

This sequence joins TRBV7-2 and TRBJ2-6, with TRBD1 matching 9 bases. Trimming cost V 4 bases and J 0 bases; bases outside gene matches: 10. Looked up from germline, CDR1 is SGHTA and CDR2 is FQGNSA. The CDR3 consists of 19 residues. The DNA of the CDR3 is TGTGCCAGCAGCTCTCGAAGGACAGGGGTCTCCTCTGGGGCCAACGTCCTGACTTTC. It yields the protein CASSSRRTGVSSGANVLTF. Complete variable domain (other parts from reference TRBV7-2 and TRBJ2-6): GAGVSQSPSNKVTEKGKDVELRCDPISGHTALYWYRQSLGQGLEFLIYFQGNSAPDKSGLPSDRFSAERTGGSVSTLTIQRTQQEDSAVYLCASSSRRTGVSSGANVLTFGAGSRLTVL.

The chain employs TRBV7-6 and TRBJ2-5, with 13 bases identical to TRBD2. The CDR3 runs 16 residues. Germline CDR1 SGHVS, CDR2 FNYEAQ. V shed 5 bases, J shed 1 base, and the junction held 4 bases outside the gene matches. The CDR3 sequence is CASSPGTSGVQETQYF. The CDR3 DNA reads as TGTGCCAGCAGCCCGGGGACTAGCGGGGTCCAAGAGACCCAGTACTTC.

J is TRBJ2-7 and V is TRBV6-5; TRBD2 matches at 11 bases. V was pared by 6 bases and J by 4 bases, with 2 bases of the junction left unmatched. CDR3 length equals 13 residues. Germline-derived CDR1 and CDR2 are MNHEY and SVGAGI. The DNA of the CDR3 is TGTGCCAGCAGGGGGACTAGCGGATACGAGCAGTACTTC. This codes for CASRGTSGYEQYF.

This chain connects TRBV18 to TRBJ1-5; TRBD1 matches 7 bases. The CDR3 consists of 15 residues. V lost 3 bases, J lost 5 bases, and 7 bases stayed unmatched. CDR1 KGHSH and CDR2 LQKENI come from the germline V gene. The CDR3 bases are TGTGCCAGCTCACCGGAGACGGGACAGCATCAGCCCCAGCATTTT. Translation: CASSPETGQHQPQHF. Full variable domain (outside the CDR3, taken from reference TRBV18 and TRBJ1-5): NAGVMQNPRHLVRRRGQEARLRCSPMKGHSHVYWYRQLPEEGLKFMVYLQKENIIDESGMPKERFSAEFPKEGPSILRIQQVVRGDSAAYFCASSPETGQHQPQHFGDGTRLSIL.

The chain is built from TRBV18 and TRBJ1-5, with 9 bases that match TRBD1. Germline-derived CDR1 and CDR2 are KGHSH and LQKENI. This CDR3 is built from 16 residues. The V segment lost 6 bases and the J segment 2 bases; nucleotides outside the gene matches: 8. The CDR3 protein is CASSHTDRGGNQPQHF. The CDR3 DNA reads as TGTGCCAGCTCCCACACGGACAGGGGAGGCAATCAGCCCCAGCATTTT.

For the CDR3, the DNA is TGTGCCAGCAGCCACGGTCGGGGGATGAACACTGAAGCTTTCTTT. Protein product: CASSHGRGMNTEAFF. The V and J genes are TRBV27 and TRBJ1-1; a possible D gene is TRBD1 (5 bases). The CDR3 covers 15 residues. Trimming stripped 6 bases from V and 0 bases from J, with 14 bases between. The germline V gene encodes CDR1 MNHEY and CDR2 SMNVEV (reference sequence).

This chain connects TRBV6-6 to TRBJ1-2; perhaps TRBD1 as D (6 bases). The ends were cut back, 6 bases at V and 2 bases at J, with 16 bases in the middle. Germline assignment: CDR1 MNHNY and CDR2 SVGAGI (reference sequence). CDR3 length: 15 amino acids. This chain's CDR3 is CASRDSLPTNYGYTF. The CDR3, as DNA: TGTGCCAGCAGGGACAGCCTGCCCACGAACTATGGCTACACCTTC.

The rearrangement links TRBV5-1 to TRBJ2-3, with a weak D call TRBD2 (6 bases). From germline, CDR1 is SGHRS and CDR2 YFSETQ. The CDR3 is made up of 15 amino acids. Trimming removed 4 bases from V and 2 bases from J, with 14 bases in between. The CDR3 is CASSRWRADTDTQYF. The CDR3 DNA reads as TGCGCCAGCAGCCGGTGGAGGGCAGACACAGATACGCAGTATTTT.

The V gene is TRBV2, the J gene TRBJ2-1, with 9 bases fitting TRBD2. V gave up 8 bases and J gave up 4 bases; unmatched junction bases: 9. The CDR3 loop spans 15 amino acids. Germline V CDR1 and CDR2: SNHLY, FYNNEI. CDR3: CASFSRSGRYNEQFF. CDR3 DNA sequence: TGTGCCAGCTTCAGCCGGAGCGGGAGGTACAATGAGCAGTTCTTC.

The rearrangement joins TRBV7-2 to TRBJ2-3; unclear D gene. The germline V gene encodes CDR1 SGHTA and CDR2 FQGNSA. The CDR3 extends over 15 amino acids. Trimming pared 2 bases from V and 1 base from J, leaving 10 bases between. The CDR3 DNA follows: TGTGCCAGCAGCTTAATGCGGCGTCGCACAGATACGCAGTATTTT. Amino acids: CASSLMRRRTDTQYF.

V gene TRBV7-2 combines with J gene TRBJ1-2; 10 bases align to TRBD1. With 4 bases clipped from V and 2 bases from J, the junction kept 10 bases outside the gene matches. In germline, CDR1 is SGHTA, CDR2 FQGNSA. CDR3 length: 17 amino acids. The CDR3 DNA reads as TGTGCCAGCAGCTCCGGACAGGGGGGGTCGGCCAACTATGGCTACACCTTC. Translating gives CASSSGQGGSANYGYTF.

The V gene is TRBV18, the J gene TRBJ1-1; the D is unclear. This CDR3 has 14 amino acids. The V end was cut by 4 bases, the J end by 3 bases, with 12 bases between. CDR1 and CDR2 from the germline V gene are KGHSH and LQKENI. For the CDR3, the DNA is TGTGCCAGCTCACGAGTGGGCGGGGACACTGAAGCTTTCTTT. It codes for CASSRVGGDTEAFF.

The V and J genes are TRBV2 and TRBJ1-4; TRBD1 matches at 7 bases. CDR1 SNHLY and CDR2 FYNNEI come from the germline V gene. This CDR3 contains 14 residues. With V trimmed by 6 bases and J by 7 bases, 8 bases remained unmatched. The DNA for the CDR3 is TGTGCCAGCAGCCCGGACAGGAAGGGTGAAAAACTGTTTTTT. It encodes CASSPDRKGEKLFF.

The chain employs TRBV29-1 and TRBJ1-1, with D uncertain. V gave up 6 bases and J gave up 4 bases, with 15 bases separating them. Germline V gene data show CDR1 as SQVTM and CDR2 as ANQGSEA. The CDR3 consists of 13 residues. CDR3 coding DNA: TGCAGCGTCGTACACCGGGGAGGCACTGAAGCTTTCTTT. It encodes CSVVHRGGTEAFF.

The chain couples TRBV2 to TRBJ2-7; D is possibly TRBD2 (5 bases). CDR3 size: 15 residues. Germline lookup yields CDR1 SNHLY and CDR2 FYNNEI. V was trimmed by 8 bases and J by 6 bases, leaving 23 bases between them. The CDR3 DNA sequence: TGTGCCAGCCTGCCACCCGGACTGTTTGGCTCCGAGCAGTACTTC. Protein product: CASLPPGLFGSEQYF. Supplemented by reference TRBV2 and TRBJ2-7, the full variable domain reads EPEVTQTPSHQVTQMGQEVILRCVPISNHLYFYWYRQILGQKVEFLVSFYNNEISEKSEIFDDQFSVERPDGSNFTLKIRSTKLEDSAMYFCASLPPGLFGSEQYFGPGTRLTVT.

The chain combines TRBV28 with TRBJ2-1; 8 bases are a match to TRBD1. The CDR3 sequence is 15 residues long. The V segment lost 0 bases and the J segment 8 bases; nucleotides outside the gene matches: 6. Germline CDR1 is MDHEN and CDR2 is SYDVKM. CDR3 loop: CASSLWGAGGDEQFF. The CDR3 DNA reads TGTGCCAGCAGTTTATGGGGGGCAGGGGGCGATGAGCAGTTCTTC.

The genes are TRBV30 and TRBJ1-1; 9 nucleotides align to TRBD1. The V gene end was trimmed by 2 bases and the J gene end by 4 bases; junction bases not matched to a gene: 2. The CDR3 spans 13 residues. Germline values: CDR1 GTSNPN, CDR2 SVGIG (reference sequence). CDR3 loop: CAWSRQGGTEAFF. CDR3 nucleotides: TGTGCCTGGAGTCGACAGGGGGGCACTGAAGCTTTCTTT.

The chain links TRBV27 to TRBJ1-2, with D hard to call. The CDR3 covers 13 residues. The V end was cut by 3 bases, the J end by 7 bases, with 12 bases between. Germline V lookup: CDR1 MNHEY, CDR2 SMNVEV (reference sequence). The CDR3 nucleotides read TGTGCCAGCAGTTTCGGCGCGGGTGGTGGCTACACCTTC. The encoded protein is CASSFGAGGGYTF.

The chain couples TRBV5-4 to TRBJ2-3; 14 bases line up with TRBD2. The CDR3 covers 15 residues. The V segment lost 4 bases and the J segment 8 bases; nucleotides outside the gene matches: 6. Germline values: CDR1 SGHNT, CDR2 YYREEE (reference sequence). The DNA for the CDR3 is TGTGCCAGCAGCACCGGGACTAGCGGGAGTGCTACGCAGTATTTT. Its protein product is CASSTGTSGSATQYF. Full variable domain (missing parts from reference TRBV5-4 and TRBJ2-3): ETGVTQSPTHLIKTRGQQVTLRCSSQSGHNTVSWYQQALGQGPQFIFQYYREEENGRGNFPPRFSGLQFPNYSSELNVNALELDDSALYLCASSTGTSGSATQYFGPGTRLTVL.

The rearrangement joins TRBV27 to TRBJ2-1; 7 bases are a match to TRBD2. Germline V gene lookup returns CDR1 MNHEY and CDR2 SMNVEV (reference sequence). The CDR3 loop spans 15 amino acids. V was pared by 5 bases and J by 7 bases, with 11 bases of the junction left unmatched. The CDR3 sequence: CASSKWEGLGNEQFF. The CDR3, as DNA: TGTGCCAGCAGTAAGTGGGAGGGCCTTGGGAATGAGCAGTTCTTC.

The table lists this clone with a few counts. V gene TRBV6-6 combines with J gene TRBJ1-1, with D tentatively TRBD1 (5 bases). Germline V CDR1 and CDR2: MNHNY, SVGAGI (reference sequence). There are 13 residues in the CDR3. V was trimmed by 6 bases and J by 1 base, leaving 9 bases between them. The CDR3 here is CASSRDRNTEAFF. DNA for the CDR3: TGTGCCAGCAGCCGAGACAGGAACACTGAAGCTTTCTTT.

The chain recombines TRBV18 with TRBJ1-1; D may be TRBD1 (6 bases). Germline V gene sequence: CDR1 KGHSH, CDR2 LQKENI. There are 14 residues in the CDR3. V was shortened by 3 bases and J by 3 bases, with 11 bases between the two germline ends. CDR3: CASSPGALDTEAFF. CDR3 coding DNA: TGTGCCAGCTCACCGGGGGCGTTGGACACTGAAGCTTTCTTT. The full variable domain, in which reference TRBV18 and TRBJ1-1 provide the parts outside the CDR3, is NAGVMQNPRHLVRRRGQEARLRCSPMKGHSHVYWYRQLPEEGLKFMVYLQKENIIDESGMPKERFSAEFPKEGPSILRIQQVVRGDSAAYFCASSPGALDTEAFFGQGTRLTVV.

The genes are TRBV6-2 or TRBV6-3 and TRBJ2-7; D is unresolved. The CDR3 is made up of 13 amino acids. V lost 1 base and J lost 4, with 8 bases in between. Germline lookup yields CDR1 MNHEY and CDR2 SVGEGT. CDR3 DNA: TGTGCCAGCAGTTACTTAGCCAGTTACGAGCAGTACTTC. This codes for CASSYLASYEQYF.